The sequence of this TCR beta chain was determined in a study of CD8+ T cells in alopecia areata. About the research overall: The duration of tofacitinib was 6 to 18 months, with 6 months off drug afterward. Scoring treated patients' severity relied on the percentage of scalp area affected.

This clone was observed a few times. Germline V gene lookup returns CDR1 MNHEY and CDR2 SMNVEV (reference sequence). This CDR3 comprises 14 residues. The trim removed 6 bases at V and 8 bases at J, leaving 10 bases unmatched. Reverse transcription of extracted RNA yielded cDNA, which provided the sequencing template. TCRdb's copy holds only in-frame clones and misses some; the assay was immunoSEQ multiplex PCR. Of around 97,000 clones in the sample, 80% to 90% were seen once. The treatment here: oral pan-JAK inhibitor, 5-10 mg twice daily. Lesional scalp punch biopsies and peripheral blood were collected from alopecia areata patients.

The sequences come from CD8+ T cells sorted from blood, collected between weeks 30 and 35, from a patient treated with tofacitinib. V is TRBV27 and J is TRBJ2-4; 7 nucleotides match TRBD2. This TCR was sampled from a human donor with alopecia areata. CDR3 nucleotide sequence: TGTGCCAGCAGCCCAATTGGCGGGAGCTACATTCAGTACTTC. Protein product: CASSPIGGSYIQYF.